The rows below give T cell receptor beta chains drawn from one sample of a study of T-cell memory formation after mild COVID-19. TCRdb fed the 5' RACE reads into MiXCR, producing one record per CDR3 protein. Of 150,000 to 200,000 distinct CDR3 sequences listed, about 15% are singletons. The sample taken for sequencing was PBMCs or a T cell subset sorted from them (not recorded which). Receptors originate from an adult woman who had mild COVID-19 (a few samples of this study predate the infection). Cell type and time point are not known. CDR3s include the opening cysteine and the closing phenylalanine or tryptophan. A D gene is named only where the DNA matches it firmly. The size entry is marked missing in some rows and otherwise reads once, few, many or a size class.

D gene: TRBD1
V gene: TRBV7-2
J gene: TRBJ1-2
clone size: few
CDR3 DNA: TGTGCCAGCAGCCTCGCCGGGACAGGGAGGTTTGATGGCTATGGCTACACCTTC
CDR3 protein: CASSLAGTGRFDGYGYTF

D gene: NA
V gene: TRBV7-9
J gene: TRBJ2-3
clone size: few
CDR3 DNA: TGTGCCAGCAGCTTAAAGGGTTTCGGCACAGATACGCAGTATTTT
CDR3 protein: CASSLKGFGTDTQYF

D gene: NA
V gene: TRBV4-2
J gene: TRBJ2-1
clone size: NA
CDR3 DNA: TGTGCCAGCAGAATGGCTGGGAGTGAGCAGTTCTTC
CDR3 protein: CASRMAGSEQFF

D gene: NA
V gene: TRBV10-3
J gene: TRBJ2-2
clone size: NA
CDR3 DNA: TGTGCCATCAGCCACCAGCCCCATCCCACCGGGGAGCTGTTTTTT
CDR3 protein: CAISHQPHPTGELFF

D gene: NA
V gene: TRBV19
J gene: TRBJ2-2
clone size: few
CDR3 DNA: TGTGCCATCTCGGATGACAGAACGAACACCGGGGAGCTGTTTTTT
CDR3 protein: CAISDDRTNTGELFF

D gene: TRBD2
V gene: TRBV7-8
J gene: TRBJ2-1
clone size: NA
CDR3 DNA: TGTGCCAGCAGCCCACTAGCGGACTACAATGAGCAGTTCTTC
CDR3 protein: CASSPLADYNEQFF

D gene: NA
V gene: TRBV6-5
J gene: TRBJ1-1
clone size: few
CDR3 DNA: TGTGCCAGCAGGCCTGGACGGCGTGTTTACACTGAAGCTTTCTTT
CDR3 protein: CASRPGRRVYTEAFF

D gene: NA
V gene: TRBV5-1
J gene: TRBJ1-1
clone size: few
CDR3 DNA: TGCGCCAGCAGCTCCGGGACACTGAGCACTGAAGCTTTCTTT
CDR3 protein: CASSSGTLSTEAFF

D gene: NA
V gene: TRBV14
J gene: TRBJ2-1
clone size: few
CDR3 DNA: TGTGCCAGCAGCCAAGATTATCCTGCCGACAATGAGCAGTTCTTC
CDR3 protein: CASSQDYPADNEQFF

D gene: NA
V gene: TRBV24-1
J gene: TRBJ2-3
clone size: many
CDR3 DNA: TGTGCCACCAGTGAACCTATCGGAGCGCACACAGATACGCAGTATTTT
CDR3 protein: CATSEPIGAHTDTQYF

D gene: NA
V gene: TRBV9
J gene: TRBJ2-1
clone size: NA
CDR3 DNA: TGTGCCAGCAGCGTAAGGACGGGCGGAAATGAGCAGTTCTTC
CDR3 protein: CASSVRTGGNEQFF

D gene: TRBD2
V gene: TRBV18
J gene: TRBJ2-1
clone size: NA
CDR3 DNA: TGTGCCAGCTCACCTCCCGAACTAGCGGGCCCCTACAATGAGCAGTTCTTC
CDR3 protein: CASSPPELAGPYNEQFF

D gene: NA
V gene: TRBV27
J gene: TRBJ1-2
clone size: NA
CDR3 DNA: TGTGCCAGCAGCCGGACAACAACCTCTAACTATGGCTACACCTTC
CDR3 protein: CASSRTTTSNYGYTF

D gene: NA
V gene: TRBV12-3/TRBV12-4
J gene: TRBJ2-2
clone size: NA
CDR3 DNA: TGTGCCAGCAGCCCCTGGGAATGGACCGGGGAGCTGTTTTTT
CDR3 protein: CASSPWEWTGELFF

D gene: TRBD2
V gene: TRBV7-9
J gene: TRBJ2-7
clone size: few
CDR3 DNA: TGTGCCAGCAGCTCCCCTTGGGGGAGGGAGGAGCAGTACTTC
CDR3 protein: CASSSPWGREEQYF

D gene: NA
V gene: TRBV12-3/TRBV12-4
J gene: TRBJ2-1
clone size: NA
CDR3 DNA: TGTGCCAGCTCTCTGGGGGGTGGGCGGGGTTCCTACAATGAGCAGTTCTTC
CDR3 protein: CASSLGGGRGSYNEQFF

D gene: TRBD2
V gene: TRBV25-1
J gene: TRBJ2-7
clone size: NA
CDR3 DNA: TGTGTCAGCAGTAGGCGGGAGAGCTCCTACGAGCAGTACTTC
CDR3 protein: CVSSRRESSYEQYF

D gene: NA
V gene: TRBV7-3
J gene: TRBJ2-6
clone size: NA
CDR3 DNA: TGTGCCAGCAGCTTAACGAGAACCGGGGCCAACGTCCTGACTTTC
CDR3 protein: CASSLTRTGANVLTF

D gene: TRBD2
V gene: TRBV5-5
J gene: TRBJ2-1
clone size: many
CDR3 DNA: TGTGCCAGCAGCTTGGCCGGGGGGGGACCCCGGGACAATGAGCAGTTCTTC
CDR3 protein: CASSLAGGGPRDNEQFF

D gene: NA
V gene: TRBV15
J gene: TRBJ2-7
clone size: few
CDR3 DNA: TGTGCCACCAGCAGAGGGGAGAGGGTTCCCTACGAGCAGTACTTC
CDR3 protein: CATSRGERVPYEQYF

D gene: TRBD1
V gene: TRBV5-4
J gene: TRBJ2-1
clone size: few
CDR3 DNA: TGTGCCAGCAGCTTCATTATACCAGGGGGTTACAATGAGCAGTTCTTC
CDR3 protein: CASSFIIPGGYNEQFF

D gene: NA
V gene: TRBV4-1
J gene: TRBJ2-3
clone size: NA
CDR3 DNA: TGCAGCAGCAGCCAAGAGGGGGTAACGCAGTATTTT
CDR3 protein: CSSSQEGVTQYF

D gene: TRBD2
V gene: TRBV7-3
J gene: TRBJ2-1
clone size: NA
CDR3 DNA: TGTGCCAGCAGCCCGTCTCTTGGCGGGGGGGCCTACAATGAGCAGTTCTTC
CDR3 protein: CASSPSLGGGAYNEQFF

D gene: NA
V gene: TRBV20-1
J gene: TRBJ2-1
clone size: NA
CDR3 DNA: TGCAGTGCTAGAGATCATAGGCGGGACTACAATGAGCAGTTCTTC
CDR3 protein: CSARDHRRDYNEQFF

D gene: TRBD1
V gene: TRBV24-1
J gene: TRBJ2-1
clone size: NA
CDR3 DNA: TGTGCCACCAGTGCCTTAGGGGGACAGGGGCTACCTGAGCAGTTCTTC
CDR3 protein: CATSALGGQGLPEQFF

D gene: NA
V gene: TRBV6-5
J gene: TRBJ1-2
clone size: many
CDR3 DNA: TGTGCCAGTTATCGGCGGGCAGCAGATAACTATGGCTACACCTTC
CDR3 protein: CASYRRAADNYGYTF

D gene: NA
V gene: TRBV6-5
J gene: TRBJ1-3
clone size: NA
CDR3 DNA: TGTGCCAGCAGTTTCGATCCCGGGACATCGGGGAACACCATATATTTT
CDR3 protein: CASSFDPGTSGNTIYF